This T cell receptor (beta chain) was identified in a study of T cells in narcolepsy. Study as a whole: Donors had narcolepsy type 1 or type 2, or were healthy controls.

Using immunoSEQ multiplex PCR, the repertoire was profiled, and TCRdb retains in-frame clones only, with some absent. In the table there are about 24,000 clones, roughly four fifths of which are singletons. The study's findings and limits: Blood of same and different patients, but not healthy controls, reportedly held recurring autoreactive clonotypes. Autoreactive HCRT-specific and TRIB2-specific clonotypes were marked in same-patient CSF-versus-blood CD4+ comparisons. Some memory CD4+ repertoires had no autoreactive clone sequences.

The CDR3 totals 15 residues. V lost 8 bases to trimming and J lost 4 bases; unmatched junction nucleotides: 10. In germline, CDR1 is ENHRY, CDR2 SYGVKD. To note about this clone: Its antigen is still unknown.

This TCR was recovered from a human donor in good health. The rearrangement joins TRBV10-3 to TRBJ2-1, with 8 bases matching TRBD1. Source material: memory (CD45RA-) CD4+ T cells from blood. CDR3 loop: CAIAGSGGGYNEQFF. The CDR3 DNA reads as TGTGCCATCGCGGGGTCAGGGGGCGGATACAATGAGCAGTTCTTC.